In this sample, the clone carrying this TCR beta chain turned up a few times. This specimen comes from a study of T cell changes during pregnancy in multiple sclerosis. Trimming took 2 bases from V and 1 from J, leaving 14 bases between them. CDR1 SGHVS and CDR2 FNYEAQ come from the germline V gene. The CDR3 consists of 16 residues. Some clones are missing from TCRdb's copy, which holds only in-frame ones; the method was immunoSEQ multiplex PCR. The sample holds around 80,000 clones, about 90% seen once. The clonotype originates from a female donor with multiple sclerosis, enrolled in a pregnancy study. Material: peripheral blood, obtained before pregnancy. The genes are TRBV7-6 and TRBJ1-1; D may be TRBD1 (6 bases). The CDR3: CASSLNPDSSNTEAFF. The CDR3 DNA reads as TGTGCCAGCAGCTTAAACCCGGACAGTTCGAACACTGAAGCTTTCTTT.